What follows describes a single TCR beta chain. CDR1 is MNHEY, CDR2 SVGAGI, per germline. The CDR3 sequence is 13 residues long. V lost 6 bases to trimming and J lost 5 bases; unmatched junction nucleotides: 4. Authors' processing steps: Amplification of reference gene primers was used by the study to estimate nucleated cell counts. Sequencing was performed with immunoSEQ multiplex PCR; in TCRdb, only in-frame clones are kept and a portion is missing. V, J and clone size are taken as reported in that table, and D and trimming were inferred from the DNA itself. The table shows over 55,000 clones, with around 76% occurring only once. These data are taken from a study of blood T cell repertoires in COVID-19. Across the study: COVID-19 samples collected from the United States, Italy and Spain covered acute and convalescent phases. T cells, B-cell-depleted T cells, or PBMCs provided the cDNA or gDNA that served as material.

The sequence derives from a woman aged 80 or over with acute or convalescent COVID-19. The chain has TRBV6-5 and TRBJ2-7, with TRBD2 matching 10 bases. The sample comprised peripheral blood. The CDR3 loop reads CASRIAGGNEQYF. The CDR3 DNA follows: TGTGCCAGCAGAATAGCGGGAGGCAACGAGCAGTACTTC.